The present entry profiles one TCR beta chain with its context. This sample stems from a study of blood T cell repertoires in COVID-19. Study information: The United States, Italy and Spain provided the acute and convalescent COVID-19 samples.

This table comes from immunoSEQ multiplex PCR, and its TCRdb copy is limited to in-frame clones, with some not included. The sample contains 300,000 or so clones, 88% of which appear only once. Looked up from germline, CDR1 is SGHAT and CDR2 is FQNNGV. This CDR3 spans 12 amino acids. Deletions cut 6 bases from V and 7 bases from J, with 9 bases between. What was sequenced was peripheral blood. This TCR came from a woman aged 30 to 39 who had recovered from COVID-19. The rearrangement links TRBV11-2 to TRBJ2-2, with D possibly matching TRBD1 (7 bases). The CDR3 coding sequence is TGTGCCAGCAGGCAGGGGGGCGGGGAGCTGTTTTTT. Protein sequence: CASRQGGGELFF.